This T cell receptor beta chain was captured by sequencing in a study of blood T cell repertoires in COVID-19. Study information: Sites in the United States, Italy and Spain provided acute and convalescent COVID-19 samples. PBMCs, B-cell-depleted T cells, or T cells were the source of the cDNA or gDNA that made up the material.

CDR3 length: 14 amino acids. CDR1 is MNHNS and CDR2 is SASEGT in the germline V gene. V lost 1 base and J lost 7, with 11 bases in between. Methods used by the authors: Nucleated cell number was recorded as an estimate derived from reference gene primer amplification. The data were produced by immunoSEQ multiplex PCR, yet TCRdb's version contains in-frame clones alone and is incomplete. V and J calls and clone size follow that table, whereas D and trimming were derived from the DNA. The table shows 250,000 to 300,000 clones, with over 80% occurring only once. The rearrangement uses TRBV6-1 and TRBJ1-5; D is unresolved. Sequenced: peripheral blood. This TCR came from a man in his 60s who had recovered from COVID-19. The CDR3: CASSEGQARQPQHF. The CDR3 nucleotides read TGTGCCAGCAGTGAAGGGCAGGCCCGGCAGCCCCAGCATTTT.